The 19 T cell receptor beta chains below all came from one sample that was sequenced in a study of technical replicates of blood from several donors (dated by TCRdb to between 2016 and 2019). The method behind the library was the immunoSEQ multiplex PCR assay. TCRdb took this table from immuneACCESS and kept in-frame rearrangements with V and J called. Such tables lack part of the clones; where checked against another copy, unresolved V genes explain under half of the gap, and the rest is unexplained. The sample table shows about 80,000 clones, and around 94% are seen once. The leading ten clones occupy about 0.37% of the sample. What was sequenced was T cells isolated from PBMCs. Source of these receptors: a human donor in good health.

This clone has a single count. The V gene is TRBV27, the J gene TRBJ2-1; 8 bases match TRBD2. The CDR3 spans 15 residues. The junction had 5 bases not matched to a gene; V was cut back by 7 bases and J by 0 bases. Germline-derived CDR1 and CDR2 are MNHEY and SMNVEV (reference sequence). For the CDR3, the DNA is TGTGCCAGCATCCATCTAGCGGGCTCCTACAATGAGCAGTTCTTC. Translating gives CASIHLAGSYNEQFF.

V gene TRBV6-5 combines with J gene TRBJ2-2, with D tentatively TRBD1 (5 bases). CDR1 is MNHEY and CDR2 is SVGAGI in the germline V gene. The CDR3 has 13 amino acids. Trimming cost V 6 bases and J 5 bases, with 10 bases left between them. Here the CDR3 reads CASSWAGTGELFF. In DNA, the CDR3 is TGTGCCAGCAGCTGGGCAGGGACCGGGGAGCTGTTTTTT.

The J gene is TRBJ2-3, the V gene TRBV25-1; D remains ambiguous. The V end was cut by 4 bases, the J end by 2 bases, with 13 bases between. CDR1 MGHDK and CDR2 SYGVNS come from the germline V gene. The CDR3 sequence is 15 residues long. CDR3 bases: TGTGCCAGCAGTGGAACAGCCTTGTACACAGATACGCAGTATTTT. Its translation is CASSGTALYTDTQYF.

The CDR3 protein is CASSIGQGNGKQYF. The CDR3 DNA reads TGTGCCAGTAGTATAGGGCAGGGCAACGGCAAGCAGTACTTC. The gene calls are TRBV19 and TRBJ2-7; D is perhaps TRBD1 (5 bases). Trimming pared 1 base from V and 8 bases from J, leaving 15 bases between. The germline CDR1 and CDR2 sequences are LNHDA and SQIVND (reference sequence). There are 14 residues in the CDR3. Full variable domain (missing parts from reference TRBV19 and TRBJ2-7): DGGITQSPKYLFRKEGQNVTLSCEQNLNHDAMYWYRQDPGQGLRLIYYSQIVNDFQKGDIAEGYSVSREKKESFPLTVTSAQKNPTAFYLCASSIGQGNGKQYFGPGTRLTVT.

The CDR3 sequence is CASSLGQGAYEQYF. The CDR3, as DNA: TGCGCCAGCAGCCTCGGACAGGGTGCCTACGAGCAGTACTTC. The chain has TRBV4-3 and TRBJ2-7; 8 bases are shared with TRBD1. With 4 bases clipped from V and 2 bases from J, the junction kept 4 bases outside the gene matches. CDR3 length: 14 amino acids. Germline V gene lookup returns CDR1 LGHNA and CDR2 YSLEER.

The count of this clone is one. The chain couples TRBV28 to TRBJ1-4, with D perhaps TRBD1 (6 bases). With 6 bases removed from V and 7 bases from J, the gap between germline ends came to 15 bases. The CDR3 totals 14 residues. Germline V gives CDR1 MDHEN, CDR2 SYDVKM. The CDR3 DNA reads TGTGCCAGCAGGGAGGACAGTGAGCTTGAAAAACTGTTTTTT. This codes for CASREDSELEKLFF.

The rearrangement joins TRBV28 to TRBJ1-5; 7 nucleotides agree with TRBD1. Germline lookup yields CDR1 MDHEN and CDR2 SYDVKM. Trimming at V came to 4 bases and at J to 4 bases, leaving 4 bases not matched to a gene. The CDR3 totals 14 residues. CDR3 protein: CASSSTQGNQPQHF. The DNA for the CDR3 is TGTGCCAGCAGTTCGACACAGGGGAATCAGCCCCAGCATTTT.

This chain joins TRBV9 and TRBJ1-4, with 7 bases lining up with TRBD1. The CDR3 is 14 amino acids. Trimming took 4 bases from V and 7 from J; bases not matched to a gene: 7. Germline V lookup: CDR1 SGDLS, CDR2 YYNGEE. CDR3 residues: CASSTDRWGEKLFF. In DNA form, the CDR3 reads TGTGCCAGCAGCACGGACAGGTGGGGTGAAAAACTGTTTTTT.

This clone occurred once. The chain's CDR3 is CASSGAANIEAFF. The CDR3 DNA reads as TGTGCCAGCAGTGGGGCAGCTAATATTGAAGCTTTCTTT. The V gene is TRBV5-4, the J gene TRBJ1-1; possibly TRBD1 for D (5 bases). Deletions cut 5 bases from V and 7 bases from J, with 15 bases between. This CDR3 comprises 13 residues. CDR1 SGHNT and CDR2 YYREEE come from the germline V gene (reference sequence).

The chain links TRBV6-6 to TRBJ2-7, with 12 bases lining up with TRBD2. V trimming: 4 bases; J trimming: 2 bases; junction bases outside the gene matches: 3. Germline V lookup: CDR1 MNHNY, CDR2 SVGAGI (reference sequence). CDR3 length: 15 residues. The DNA of the CDR3 is TGTGCCAGCAGTTTACTAGCGGGAGGACCCTACGAGCAGTACTTC. Translated, it gives CASSLLAGGPYEQYF.

Turning to this clone: Other nucleotide sequences from this sample produce the same CDR3. This chain connects TRBV29-1 to TRBJ2-7; 8 bases map to TRBD2. The CDR3 covers 13 residues. From germline, CDR1 is SQVTM and CDR2 ANQGSEA. Trimming cost V 4 bases and J 0 bases; bases outside gene matches: 2. The CDR3 sequence is CSVGTSGSYEQYF. The CDR3 DNA follows: TGCAGCGTTGGTACTAGCGGCTCCTACGAGCAGTACTTC.

CDR3 nucleotide sequence: TGCAGCGTTGATAGGTTCAATGATAGGGGGACACAAGAGACCCAGTACTTC. Translated: CSVDRFNDRGTQETQYF. This sequence joins TRBV29-1 and TRBJ2-5, with D possibly TRBD1 on 6 matching bases. The ends were cut back, 3 bases at V and 2 bases at J, with 22 bases in the middle. Looked up from germline, CDR1 is SQVTM and CDR2 is ANQGSEA. CDR3 length equals 17 residues.

V gene TRBV5-6 combines with J gene TRBJ2-1; TRBD1 matches at 8 bases. Germline V gene sequence: CDR1 SGHDT, CDR2 YYEEEE. CDR3 length: 12 amino acids. Unmatched junction bases numbered 6, after V lost 4 bases and J lost 12 bases. Written as DNA, the CDR3 is TGTGCCAGCAGCCGACAGGGGTGGGGGCAGTTCTTC. Translating it yields CASSRQGWGQFF.

This chain uses TRBV13 with TRBJ2-6; a possible D gene is TRBD2 (5 bases). V was cut by 2 bases and J by 1 base, with 9 bases left in between. Germline V CDR1 and CDR2: PRHDT, FYEKMQ (reference sequence). The CDR3 has 16 residues. CDR3 nucleotides: TGTGCCAGCAGCTTATTTAGGGAGTCTGGGGCCAACGTCCTGACTTTC. Protein: CASSLFRESGANVLTF.

The J gene is TRBJ1-3, the V gene TRBV29-1, with 7 bases identical to TRBD1. The trim removed 7 bases at V and 2 bases at J, leaving 5 bases unmatched. This CDR3 is 13 amino acids long. Germline CDR1 is SQVTM and CDR2 is ANQGSEA. The chain's CDR3 is CSGGQGAGNTIYF. The CDR3 coding sequence is TGCAGCGGTGGGCAGGGGGCTGGAAACACCATATATTTT.

The chain links TRBV9 to TRBJ2-7; no firm D call. The germline V gene has CDR1 SGDLS and CDR2 YYNGEE. V lost 5 bases and J lost 0, with 12 bases in between. The CDR3 has 14 amino acids. DNA of the CDR3: TGTGCCAGCAGTGGAAATGACTTCTCCTACGAGCAGTACTTC. Translating it yields CASSGNDFSYEQYF.

The count of this clone is one. This chain links TRBV5-6 with TRBJ2-4; no clear D. V dropped 4 bases and J dropped 5 bases, with 10 bases sitting between them. The CDR3 runs to 13 residues. Germline V gene data show CDR1 as SGHDT and CDR2 as YYEEEE. For the CDR3, the DNA is TGTGCCAGCAGCGACCGACGGGAAAACATTCAGTACTTC. Translated, it gives CASSDRRENIQYF.

This clone has a single count. V and J are TRBV30 and TRBJ2-1; 13 bases align to TRBD2. Germline values: CDR1 GTSNPN, CDR2 SVGIG (reference sequence). The CDR3 totals 17 residues. V dropped 3 bases and J dropped 2; count of bases not matched to a gene: 7. CDR3 region: CAWRRTSGSQAYNEQFF. CDR3 DNA sequence: TGTGCCTGGAGGAGGACTAGCGGGAGTCAGGCCTACAATGAGCAGTTCTTC.

This clone was detected once. The V and J genes are TRBV5-4 and TRBJ1-1; 7 bases fit TRBD1. This CDR3 is 15 amino acids long. With V trimmed by 0 bases and J by 1 base, 3 bases remained unmatched. The germline CDR1 and CDR2 sequences are SGHNT and YYREEE (reference sequence). This CDR3 reads CASSLEGGRNTEAFF. The CDR3 nucleotides are TGTGCCAGCAGCTTGGAAGGGGGCAGGAACACTGAAGCTTTCTTT.